What follows describes a single T cell receptor (beta chain). Sequencing was performed with immunoSEQ multiplex PCR; in TCRdb, only in-frame clones are kept and a portion is missing. Of 15,000 to 20,000 clones in the sample, 80% were seen once. This sample was taken from a study of T cell clones after liver transplantation. On the study more broadly: A pre-transplant mixed lymphocyte reaction with TCRbeta sequencing defined graft-donor-reactive clones followed in post-transplant blood. Graft-donor-reactive sequences were compared with third-party-reactive TCRbeta sequences from pre-transplant mixed lymphocyte reactions. Tolerance: complete withdrawal held at least one year, liver enzymes staying within twice normal.

The CDR3 length is 16 residues. CDR1 and CDR2 (germline): MNHEY, SMNVEV (reference sequence). V was cut by 8 bases and J by 3 bases, with 17 bases left in between. The chain is built from TRBV27 and TRBJ1-6; D perhaps matches TRBD1 (5 bases). The clonotype was recovered from a human patient who received a liver transplant. The T cells may partly be graft donor cells. Specimen: CD8+ T cells from blood, collected less than 50 months after liver transplant. The CDR3 loop reads CASLRATDLYNSPLHF. The CDR3 bases are TGTGCCAGCCTAAGGGCGACAGACCTCTATAATTCACCCCTCCACTTT.